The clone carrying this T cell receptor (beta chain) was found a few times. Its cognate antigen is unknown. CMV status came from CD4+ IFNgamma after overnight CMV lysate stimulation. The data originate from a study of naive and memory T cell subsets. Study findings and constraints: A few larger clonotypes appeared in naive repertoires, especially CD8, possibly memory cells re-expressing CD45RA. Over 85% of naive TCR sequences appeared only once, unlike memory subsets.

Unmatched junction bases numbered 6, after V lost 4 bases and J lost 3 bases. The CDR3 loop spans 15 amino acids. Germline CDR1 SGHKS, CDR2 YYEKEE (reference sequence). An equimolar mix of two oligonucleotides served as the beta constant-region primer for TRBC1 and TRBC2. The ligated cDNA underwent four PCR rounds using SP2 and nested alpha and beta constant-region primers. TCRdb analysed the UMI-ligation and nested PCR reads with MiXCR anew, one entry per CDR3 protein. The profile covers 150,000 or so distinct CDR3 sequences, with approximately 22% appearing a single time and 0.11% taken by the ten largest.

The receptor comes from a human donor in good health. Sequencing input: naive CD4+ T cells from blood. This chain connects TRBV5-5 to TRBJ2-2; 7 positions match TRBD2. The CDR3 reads CASSAPGLYTGELFF. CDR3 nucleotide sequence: TGTGCCAGCAGCGCACCGGGACTATACACCGGGGAGCTGTTTTTT.